The text below deals with one TCR beta chain. The sample comes from a study of identical twins. MiXCR, applied by TCRdb to the 5' RACE reads, yields one record per CDR3 protein. The data show about 530,000 distinct CDR3 sequences, about 22% seen once. The CDR3 covers 13 residues. Germline V gene data show CDR1 as MNHEY and CDR2 as SMNVEV (reference sequence). V shed 8 bases and J 3 bases; nucleotides not matched to a gene: 7. The same specimen was also included in a second study, on yellow fever vaccine responses in identical twins.

Sequencing input: CD4+ T cells sorted from blood. The sequence was collected from a woman aged 18-30 years in good health. The rearrangement uses TRBV27 and TRBJ2-7; 7 nucleotides agree with TRBD1. The CDR3 DNA reads TGTGCCAGCGGAGGACAGGACCACTACGAGCAGTACTTC. This codes for CASGGQDHYEQYF.